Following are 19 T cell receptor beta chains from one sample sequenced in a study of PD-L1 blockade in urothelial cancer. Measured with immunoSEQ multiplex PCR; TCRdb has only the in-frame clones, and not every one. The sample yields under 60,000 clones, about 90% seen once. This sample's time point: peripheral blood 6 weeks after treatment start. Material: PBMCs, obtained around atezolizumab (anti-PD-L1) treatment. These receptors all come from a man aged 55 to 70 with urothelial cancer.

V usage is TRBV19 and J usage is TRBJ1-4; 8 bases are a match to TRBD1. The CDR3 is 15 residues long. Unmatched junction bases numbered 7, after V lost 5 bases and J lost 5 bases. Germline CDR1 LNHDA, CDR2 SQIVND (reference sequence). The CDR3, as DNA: TGTGCCAGTAGTGACACAGGGGGGGACAATGAAAAACTGTTTTTT. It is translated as CASSDTGGDNEKLFF.

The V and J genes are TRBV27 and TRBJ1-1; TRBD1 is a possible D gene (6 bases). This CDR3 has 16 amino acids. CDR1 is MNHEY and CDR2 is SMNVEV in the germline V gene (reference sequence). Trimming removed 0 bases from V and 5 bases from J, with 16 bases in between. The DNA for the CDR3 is TGTGCCAGCAGTTTATCGAGTGCGGGGGCGCGTACTGAAGCTTTCTTT. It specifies CASSLSSAGARTEAFF.

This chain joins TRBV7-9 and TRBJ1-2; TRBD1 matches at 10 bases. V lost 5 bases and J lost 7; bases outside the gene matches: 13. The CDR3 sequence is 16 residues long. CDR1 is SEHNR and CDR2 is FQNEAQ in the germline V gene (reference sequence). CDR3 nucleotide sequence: TGTGCCAGCAGCATCCAAGGGGGGGACAGGGGCGCTGGCTACACCTTC. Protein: CASSIQGGDRGAGYTF.

In DNA form, the CDR3 reads TGCGCCAGCAGCTCCGGGGGGCTAGCGGGGGCCAGGGGAGAGACCCAGTACTTC. Protein sequence: CASSSGGLAGARGETQYF. The genes are TRBV10-2 and TRBJ2-5; 10 nucleotides agree with TRBD2. Germline CDR1 is WSHSY and CDR2 is SAAADI. V shed 6 bases, J shed 4 bases, and the junction held 17 bases outside the gene matches. The CDR3 is 18 amino acids.

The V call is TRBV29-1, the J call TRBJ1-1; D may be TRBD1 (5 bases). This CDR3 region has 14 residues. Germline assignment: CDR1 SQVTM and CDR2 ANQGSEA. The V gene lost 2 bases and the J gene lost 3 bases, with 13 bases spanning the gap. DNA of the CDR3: TGCAGCGTTGAACAGGCGGGACGGGACACTGAAGCTTTCTTT. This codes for CSVEQAGRDTEAFF.

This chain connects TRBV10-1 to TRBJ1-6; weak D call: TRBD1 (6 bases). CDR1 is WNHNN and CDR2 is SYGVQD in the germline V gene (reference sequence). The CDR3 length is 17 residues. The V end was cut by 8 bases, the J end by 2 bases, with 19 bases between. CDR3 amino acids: CASRNLQGCTYNSPLHF. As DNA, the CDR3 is TGCGCCAGCCGAAACCTACAGGGTTGCACCTATAATTCACCCCTCCACTTT.

The CDR3 DNA reads as TGTGCCAGCAGCGTAAAGGGACAGGGGGCCGGTACTGAAGCTTTCTTT. The encoded protein is CASSVKGQGAGTEAFF. The chain joins TRBV9 to TRBJ1-1; TRBD1 aligns across 12 bases. Trimming cost V 1 base and J 5 bases; bases outside gene matches: 6. Germline CDR1 and CDR2: SGDLS and YYNGEE. The CDR3 sequence is 16 residues long.

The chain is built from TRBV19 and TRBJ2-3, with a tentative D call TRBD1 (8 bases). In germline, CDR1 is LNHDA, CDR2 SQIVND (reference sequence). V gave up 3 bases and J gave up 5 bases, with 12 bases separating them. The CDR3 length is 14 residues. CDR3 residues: CASSINRGGDTQYF. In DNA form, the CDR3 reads TGTGCCAGTAGTATCAACAGGGGGGGAGATACGCAGTATTTT.

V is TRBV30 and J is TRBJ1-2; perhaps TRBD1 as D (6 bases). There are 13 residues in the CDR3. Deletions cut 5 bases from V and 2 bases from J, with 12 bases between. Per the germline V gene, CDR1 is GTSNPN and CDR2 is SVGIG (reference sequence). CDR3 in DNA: TGTGCCTGGGCACAGGGCGTGAACTATGGCTACACCTTC. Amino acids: CAWAQGVNYGYTF.

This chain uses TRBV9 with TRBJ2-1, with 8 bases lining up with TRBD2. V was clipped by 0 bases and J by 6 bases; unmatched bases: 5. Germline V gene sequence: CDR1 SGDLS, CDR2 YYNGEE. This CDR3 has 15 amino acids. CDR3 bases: TGTGCCAGCAGCGTAGTAGGACTAGCTGGCAATGAGCAGTTCTTC. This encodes CASSVVGLAGNEQFF.

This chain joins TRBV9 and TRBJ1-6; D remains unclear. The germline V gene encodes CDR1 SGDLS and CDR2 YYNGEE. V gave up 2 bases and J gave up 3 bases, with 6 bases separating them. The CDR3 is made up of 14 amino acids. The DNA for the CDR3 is TGTGCCAGCAGCGTCGACAACTATAATTCACCCCTCCACTTT. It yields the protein CASSVDNYNSPLHF.

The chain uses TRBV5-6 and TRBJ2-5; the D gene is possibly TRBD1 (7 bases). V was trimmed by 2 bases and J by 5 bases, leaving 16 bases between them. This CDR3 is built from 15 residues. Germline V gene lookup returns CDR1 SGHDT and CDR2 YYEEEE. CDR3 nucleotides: TGTGCCAGCAGCTTAGCCGCGCAGGGGGGCGAGACCCAGTACTTC. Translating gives CASSLAAQGGETQYF.

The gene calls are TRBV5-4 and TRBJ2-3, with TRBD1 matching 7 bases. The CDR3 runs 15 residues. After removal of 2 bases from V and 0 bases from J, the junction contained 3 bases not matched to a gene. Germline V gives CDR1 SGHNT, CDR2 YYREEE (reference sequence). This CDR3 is CASSFSGGSTDTQYF. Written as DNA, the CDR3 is TGTGCCAGCAGCTTCTCAGGGGGTAGCACAGATACGCAGTATTTT.

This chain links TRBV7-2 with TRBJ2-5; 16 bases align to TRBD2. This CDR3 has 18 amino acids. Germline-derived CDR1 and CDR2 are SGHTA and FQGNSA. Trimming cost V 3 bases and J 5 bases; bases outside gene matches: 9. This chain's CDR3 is CASSLGLAGGRGGETQYF. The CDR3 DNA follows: TGTGCCAGCAGCTTGGGACTAGCGGGGGGGCGTGGAGGGGAGACCCAGTACTTC. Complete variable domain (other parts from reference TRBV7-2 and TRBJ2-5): GAGVSQSPSNKVTEKGKDVELRCDPISGHTALYWYRQSLGQGLEFLIYFQGNSAPDKSGLPSDRFSAERTGGSVSTLTIQRTQQEDSAVYLCASSLGLAGGRGGETQYFGPGTRLLVL.

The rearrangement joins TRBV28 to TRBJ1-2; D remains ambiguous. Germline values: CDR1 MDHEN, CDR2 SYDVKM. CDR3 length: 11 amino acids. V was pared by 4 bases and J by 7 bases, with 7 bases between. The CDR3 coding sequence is TGTGCCAGCAGTTCCGAGGTTGGCTACACCTTC. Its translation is CASSSEVGYTF.

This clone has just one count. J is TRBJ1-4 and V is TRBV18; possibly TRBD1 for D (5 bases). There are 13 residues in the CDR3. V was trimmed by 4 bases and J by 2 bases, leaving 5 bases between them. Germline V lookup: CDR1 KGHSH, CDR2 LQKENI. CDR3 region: CASSQGTNEKLFF. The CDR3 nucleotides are TGTGCCAGCTCACAGGGGACTAATGAAAAACTGTTTTTT. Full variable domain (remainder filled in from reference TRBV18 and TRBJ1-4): NAGVMQNPRHLVRRRGQEARLRCSPMKGHSHVYWYRQLPEEGLKFMVYLQKENIIDESGMPKERFSAEFPKEGPSILRIQQVVRGDSAAYFCASSQGTNEKLFFGSGTQLSVL.

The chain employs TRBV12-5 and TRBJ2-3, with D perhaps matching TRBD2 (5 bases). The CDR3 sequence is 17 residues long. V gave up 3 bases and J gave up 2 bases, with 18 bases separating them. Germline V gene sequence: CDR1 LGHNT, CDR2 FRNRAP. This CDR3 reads CASGLPRLASLTDTQYF. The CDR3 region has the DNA TGTGCTAGTGGTTTACCCCGGCTAGCCTCCCTCACAGATACGCAGTATTTT.

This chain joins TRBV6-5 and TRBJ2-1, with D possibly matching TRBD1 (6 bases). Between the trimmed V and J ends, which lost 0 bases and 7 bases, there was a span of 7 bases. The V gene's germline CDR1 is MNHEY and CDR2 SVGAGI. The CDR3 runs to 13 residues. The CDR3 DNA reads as TGTGCCAGCAGTTACTCACAGGGTAATGAGCAGTTCTTC. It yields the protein CASSYSQGNEQFF.

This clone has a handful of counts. This CDR3 reads CASSQGLANEKLFF. CDR3 coding DNA: TGTGCCAGCAGCCAGGGGTTGGCTAATGAAAAACTGTTTTTT. This sequence joins TRBV2 and TRBJ1-4, with a possible D match to TRBD1 (6 bases). The germline V and J ends were trimmed by 6 bases and 3 bases, with 11 bases remaining between them. This CDR3 has 14 amino acids. Germline V gene sequence: CDR1 SNHLY, CDR2 FYNNEI. The full variable domain, its missing parts supplied by reference TRBV2 and TRBJ1-4, is EPEVTQTPSHQVTQMGQEVILRCVPISNHLYFYWYRQILGQKVEFLVSFYNNEISEKSEIFDDQFSVERPDGSNFTLKIRSTKLEDSAMYFCASSQGLANEKLFFGSGTQLSVL.